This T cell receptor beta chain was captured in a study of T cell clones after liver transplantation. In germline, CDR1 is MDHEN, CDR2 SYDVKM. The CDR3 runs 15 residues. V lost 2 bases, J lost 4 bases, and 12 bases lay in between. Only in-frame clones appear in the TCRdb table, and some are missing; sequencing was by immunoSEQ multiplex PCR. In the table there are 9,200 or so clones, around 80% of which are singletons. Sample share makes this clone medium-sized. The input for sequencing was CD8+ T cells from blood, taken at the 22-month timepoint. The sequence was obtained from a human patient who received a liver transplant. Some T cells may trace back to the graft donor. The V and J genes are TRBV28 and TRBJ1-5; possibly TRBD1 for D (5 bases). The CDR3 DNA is TGTGCCAGCAGTTTACCCGAGGGGCGAAATCAGCCCCAGCATTTT. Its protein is CASSLPEGRNQPQHF.